These T cell receptor beta chains were read from a single sample in a study of cytomegalovirus exposure and HLA in healthy donors. Repertoires were generated with immunoSEQ multiplex PCR, while TCRdb's copy carries only in-frame clones and drops some. The sample holds about 150,000 clones, 80% seen once. Material for sequencing was PBMCs. The receptors here all came from a man under 40 in good health and CMV-seropositive. CDR3s include the opening cysteine and the closing phenylalanine or tryptophan. The order of the fields is D gene, clone size, J gene, V gene, CDR3 protein, CDR3 DNA. A D gene is named only where the DNA matches it firmly. Expanded clones are given a class, and other clones once, few, many or no size at all.

TRBD2 | - | TRBJ2-1 | TRBV14 | CASSPLLAGGRNEQFF | TGTGCCAGCAGCCCACTGCTAGCGGGAGGGCGTAATGAGCAGTTCTTC
TRBD1 | - | TRBJ2-7 | TRBV15 | CATSRPGGSAYEQYF | TGTGCCACCAGCAGGCCAGGGGGCTCTGCCTACGAGCAGTACTTC
TRBD1 | - | TRBJ2-5 | TRBV9 | CASSANTGDRARETQYF | TGTGCCAGCAGCGCAAACACGGGGGACAGGGCCCGAGAGACCCAGTACTTC
- | - | TRBJ1-1 | TRBV5-6 | CASSPFGDTEAFF | TGTGCCAGCAGCCCCTTCGGGGACACTGAAGCTTTCTTT
- | - | TRBJ1-2 | TRBV4-2 | CASSQTFGGNIYGYTF | TGTGCCAGCAGCCAAACCTTCGGGGGTAACATCTATGGCTACACCTTC
- | - | TRBJ2-7 | TRBV10-3 | CAISVAGTAYEQYF | TGTGCCATCTCGGTGGCGGGGACTGCCTACGAGCAGTACTTC
TRBD2 | - | TRBJ2-3 | TRBV11-3 | CASSHGLAGPSDTQYF | TGTGCCAGCAGTCACGGACTAGCGGGACCCTCAGATACGCAGTATTTT
- | few | TRBJ1-6 | TRBV28 | CASSFFAGNSPLHF | TGTGCCAGCAGTTTTTTTGCAGGGAACTCACCCCTCCACTTT
TRBD2 | - | TRBJ2-3 | TRBV6-4 | CASSEQGGNTDTQYF | TGTGCCAGCAGTGAGCAGGGAGGGAACACAGATACGCAGTATTTT
TRBD2 | - | TRBJ2-1 | TRBV19 | CASSIGAGGTNEQFF | TGTGCCAGTAGTATTGGAGCGGGAGGGACCAATGAGCAGTTCTTC
TRBD1 | - | TRBJ1-1 | TRBV2 | CASSYRDRAYTEAFF | TGTGCCAGCAGTTACCGGGACAGGGCGTACACTGAAGCTTTCTTT
- | - | TRBJ2-1 | TRBV9 | CASSVGRQGRHNEQFF | TGTGCCAGCAGCGTAGGTCGTCAGGGGCGACACAATGAGCAGTTCTTC
TRBD1 | - | TRBJ1-4 | TRBV6-5 | CASKNQGGSGEKLFF | TGTGCCAGCAAGAACCAGGGGGGTTCGGGTGAAAAACTGTTTTTT
TRBD1 | - | TRBJ2-7 | TRBV6-6 | CASKVDRGRVNEQYF | TGTGCCAGCAAAGTAGACAGGGGGCGCGTAAACGAGCAGTACTTC
- | - | TRBJ1-2 | TRBV6-5 | CASSPGVGRGYTF | TGTGCCAGCAGCCCGGGTGTCGGAAGAGGCTACACCTTC
TRBD2 | few | TRBJ2-1 | TRBV5-1 | CASSWGLAGLNEQFF | TGCGCCAGCAGCTGGGGACTAGCGGGACTCAATGAGCAGTTCTTC
- | - | TRBJ2-3 | TRBV10-3 | CAISEYGRGQTDTQYF | TGTGCCATCAGTGAGTACGGGCGGGGCCAAACAGATACGCAGTATTTT
TRBD2 | once | TRBJ2-7 | TRBV7-9 | CSSSLPGLAGGYEQYF | TGTTCCAGCAGCTTACCAGGACTAGCGGGAGGCTACGAGCAGTACTTC
TRBD2 | - | TRBJ2-2 | TRBV10-1 | CASSESEEDETSGNDTGELFF | TGCGCCAGCAGTGAGTCAGAGGAGGACGAGACTAGCGGGAATGATACCGGGGAGCTGTTTTTT
- | - | TRBJ1-2 | TRBV11-2 | CASTLEHGVNYGYTF | TGTGCCAGCACCCTAGAGCACGGGGTCAACTATGGCTACACCTTC
TRBD1 | - | TRBJ1-6 | TRBV5-4 | CASSYEGAAYSPLHF | TGTGCCAGCAGCTATGAGGGGGCAGCTTATTCACCCCTCCACTTT
TRBD2 | once | TRBJ2-7 | TRBV7-9 | CASSLDGGDEQYF | TGTGCCAGCAGCTTAGACGGGGGGGACGAGCAGTACTTC
TRBD2 | - | TRBJ2-2 | TRBV27 | CASSSLAGSGELFF | TGTGCCAGCAGTTCGCTAGCGGGATCCGGGGAGCTGTTTTTT
- | - | TRBJ2-7 | TRBV30 | CAWSTSRTTYEQYF | TGTGCCTGGAGTACCTCAAGGACAACCTACGAGCAGTACTTC
- | - | TRBJ2-5 | TRBV5-1 | CASSGTGWGETQYF | TGCGCCAGCAGCGGAACAGGGTGGGGGGAGACCCAGTACTTC
TRBD2 | few | TRBJ2-1 | TRBV7-9 | CASGWAGVGVLVKQFF | TGTGCCAGCGGCTGGGCGGGAGTCGGGGTCCTGGTCAAGCAGTTCTTC
- | - | TRBJ1-1 | TRBV5-8 | CAIGAGGNTEAFF | TGTGCCATCGGCGCCGGGGGGAACACTGAAGCTTTCTTT
- | few | TRBJ2-7 | TRBV30 | CAWGTDGGRQYF | TGTGCCTGGGGGACGGATGGGGGGAGGCAGTACTTC
TRBD2 | - | TRBJ2-1 | TRBV27 | CASSFQREVSYNEQFF | TGTGCCAGCAGTTTCCAGCGGGAGGTCTCCTACAATGAGCAGTTCTTC
- | few | TRBJ2-2 | TRBV6-6 | CASSFEGGDTGELFF | TGTGCCAGCAGTTTTGAAGGGGGGGACACCGGGGAGCTGTTTTTT
- | - | TRBJ2-1 | TRBV10-2 | CASSENQAEGDEQFF | TGCGCCAGCAGTGAAAACCAAGCGGAGGGTGATGAGCAGTTCTTC
TRBD1 | - | TRBJ2-7 | TRBV11-2 | CASSLKDRGNEQYF | TGTGCCAGCAGCTTAAAAGACAGGGGGAACGAGCAGTACTTC
- | once | TRBJ1-4 | TRBV28 | CASSPNDAGSGKLFF | TGTGCCAGCAGTCCAAACGATGCAGGGTCTGGAAAACTGTTTTTT
TRBD2 | once | TRBJ2-7 | TRBV7-2 | CASSLQGGGTYEQYF | TGTGCCAGCAGCTTACAAGGCGGGGGGACTTACGAGCAGTACTTC
- | - | TRBJ2-1 | TRBV6-1 | CASSTEQADEQFF | TGTGCCAGCAGCACCGAACAGGCGGATGAGCAGTTCTTC
- | once | TRBJ1-4 | TRBV6-1 | CASSVRMGGEKLFF | TGTGCCAGCAGTGTTAGGATGGGAGGAGAAAAACTGTTTTTT
TRBD1 | - | TRBJ1-3 | TRBV7-2 | CASSSMTGANTIYF | TGTGCCAGCAGCTCGATGACAGGGGCAAACACCATATATTTT
- | once | TRBJ1-3 | TRBV27 | CASSLSATGNTIYF | TGTGCCAGCAGTTTATCCGCAACAGGAAACACCATATATTTT
- | - | TRBJ2-3 | TRBV6-6 | CASSQGSTQYF | TGTGCCAGCAGTCAGGGTTCAACGCAGTATTTT
TRBD2 | - | TRBJ2-7 | TRBV2 | CASSLIAGNEQYF | TGTGCCAGCAGTTTAATAGCGGGAAACGAGCAGTACTTC
TRBD2 | - | TRBJ2-6 | TRBV6-1 | CASSEGGAGANVLTF | TGTGCCAGCAGTGAGGGGGGGGCTGGGGCCAACGTCCTGACTTTC
- | - | TRBJ2-2 | TRBV2 | CASSELTGLPTGELFF | TGTGCCAGCAGTGAACTAACTGGACTGCCCACCGGGGAGCTGTTTTTT
- | - | TRBJ2-7 | TRBV11-2 | CASSPGWGAYEQYF | TGTGCCAGCAGCCCCGGGTGGGGGGCCTACGAGCAGTACTTC
- | - | TRBJ2-7 | TRBV7-8 | CASSRPRDKQYYEQYF | TGTGCCAGCAGCCGACCCCGGGACAAGCAATACTACGAGCAGTACTTC
TRBD1 | - | TRBJ2-1 | TRBV7-7 | CASSLDLQGVNEQFF | TGTGCTAGCAGCCTGGATCTACAGGGGGTCAATGAGCAGTTCTTC
- | - | TRBJ1-2 | TRBV2 | CASSEAGRFSRYGYTF | TGTGCCAGCAGTGAAGCGGGGAGATTTAGTCGCTATGGCTACACCTTC
- | - | TRBJ1-1 | TRBV5-4 | CASSFLDRRHTEAFF | TGTGCCAGCAGCTTTTTAGACAGAAGGCACACTGAAGCTTTCTTT
- | few | TRBJ2-7 | TRBV20-1 | CSAKSGYEQYF | TGCAGTGCTAAATCAGGCTACGAGCAGTACTTC
- | few | TRBJ1-1 | TRBV28 | CASTGFGNTEAFF | TGTGCCAGTACAGGGTTTGGGAACACTGAAGCTTTCTTT
TRBD1 | - | TRBJ1-1 | TRBV28 | CASSPVTGVKGMEAFF | TGTGCCAGCAGCCCAGTGACAGGGGTGAAAGGTATGGAAGCTTTCTTT